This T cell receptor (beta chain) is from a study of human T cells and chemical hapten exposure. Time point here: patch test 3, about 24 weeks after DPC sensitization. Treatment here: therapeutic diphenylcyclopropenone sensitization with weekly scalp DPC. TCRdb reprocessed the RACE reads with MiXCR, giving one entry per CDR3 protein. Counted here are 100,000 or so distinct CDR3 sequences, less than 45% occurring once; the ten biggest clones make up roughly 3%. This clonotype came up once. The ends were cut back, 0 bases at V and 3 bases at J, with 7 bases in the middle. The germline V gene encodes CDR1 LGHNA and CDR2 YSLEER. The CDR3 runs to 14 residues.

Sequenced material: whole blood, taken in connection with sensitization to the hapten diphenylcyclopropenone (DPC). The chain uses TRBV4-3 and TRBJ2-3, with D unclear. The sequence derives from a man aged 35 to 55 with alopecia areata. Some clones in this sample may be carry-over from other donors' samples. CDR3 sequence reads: CASSQEDGTDTQYF. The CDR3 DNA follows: TGCGCCAGCAGCCAAGAAGACGGGACAGATACGCAGTATTTT.